This T cell receptor (beta chain) was sequenced for a study of CD8+ T cells in alopecia areata. The wider study: Treatment comprised oral tofacitinib, 5 to 10 mg twice daily, in treated patients.

In this sample, this clone turned up a few times. Its antigen remains unidentified. Extraction and reverse transcription of RNA yielded cDNA as the sequencing template. TCRdb's table, derived via immunoSEQ multiplex PCR, lists solely in-frame clones and lacks some. This table holds about 120,000 clones, 45% to 50% found once. Those with alopecia areata gave lesional scalp punch biopsies and peripheral blood. PBMCs were stained for CD3, CD4 and CD8, and CD4+ and CD8+ T cells were sorted. The CDR3 has 15 residues. V lost 3 bases and J lost 3; bases outside the gene matches: 7. Germline V lookup: CDR1 SEHNR, CDR2 FQNEAQ (reference sequence). The study, taken as a whole, reports: Alopecia totalis/universalis scalp especially showed more expanded CD8+ clones than normal scalp.

The chain has TRBV7-9 and TRBJ2-7, with TRBD1 identical over 8 bases. This clonotype was obtained from a human donor with alopecia areata. The source was CD8+ T cells sorted from blood, collected at week 0. The CDR3 DNA sequence: TGTGCCAGCAGCTTTGCAGGGGGCGCCTACTACGAGCAGTACTTC. Translation: CASSFAGGAYYEQYF.